This T cell receptor beta chain emerged from a study of shared clonotypes between healthy human individuals. On this clone: The sample holds other DNA sequences that translate to the same CDR3.

Using immunoSEQ multiplex PCR, the repertoire was profiled, and TCRdb retains in-frame clones only, with some absent. This sample has over a million clones, with about 76% found just once. There are 11 residues in the CDR3. V shed 5 bases and J shed 5 bases, with 6 bases lying between them. Germline loops: CDR1 MDHEN, CDR2 SYDVKM. The clonotype was recovered from a man aged 18 to 29 in good health. The chain combines TRBV28 with TRBJ2-5; D gene ambiguous. Specimen: memory CD4+ T cells sorted from blood. Subset specified: CD45RA-negative fraction. The CDR3 spells CASSPRETQYF. CDR3 sequence (DNA): TGTGCCAGCAGTCCCCGCGAGACCCAGTACTTC.